This T cell receptor (beta chain) was identified during a study of blood T cell repertoires in COVID-19. This CDR3 contains 14 residues. CDR1 and CDR2 from the germline V gene are LGHDT and YNNKEL (reference sequence). Trimming cost V 1 base and J 3 bases, with 10 bases left between them. Categorization into cohorts depended on clinical history that participants reported. The repertoire was sequenced with immunoSEQ multiplex PCR; TCRdb's copy has only in-frame clones and lacks some. The sample holds some 500,000 clones, around nine tenths seen once. This TCR derives from a woman in her thirties or forties who had recovered from COVID-19. This chain joins TRBV3-1 (or the pseudogene TRBV3-2) and TRBJ2-7; D ambiguous. Specimen: PBMCs or T cells enriched from blood (not recorded which). For the CDR3, the DNA is TGTGCCAGCAGCCAAGGGCGGATAGACTACGAGCAGTACTTC. Translating gives CASSQGRIDYEQYF.